These 26 T cell receptor beta chains originate from one sample sequenced in a study of cytomegalovirus exposure and HLA in healthy donors. The study ran its PCR with 60 Vbeta and 13 Jbeta primers. TCRdb's copy holds only in-frame clones and misses some; the assay was immunoSEQ multiplex PCR. This sample lists over 100,000 clones; its ten largest clones have around 7%. The sample comprised PBMCs. The receptors were sampled from a man aged 35-49 years in good health and CMV-seropositive.

Details on this clone: Relative to the germline gene, one junction end is altered; a read error may explain this. The rearrangement joins TRBV4-2 to TRBJ2-2; D is possibly TRBD2 (5 bases). The CDR3 covers 18 residues. Germline V gives CDR1 LGHNA, CDR2 YNFKEQ. CDR3 bases: TGTGCCAGCAGCCAAGATGTCGTAGGTCAGGCGAACACCGGGGAACTGTCTTTT. Its protein is CASSQDVVGQANTGELSF.

The J gene is TRBJ2-3, the V gene TRBV7-2; D is perhaps TRBD2 (6 bases). The germline gives CDR1 SGHTA, CDR2 FQGNSA. The CDR3 has 15 amino acids. V gave up 2 bases and J gave up 2 bases, with 11 bases separating them. The CDR3 loop reads CASSLRGRTTDTQYF. CDR3 DNA: TGTGCCAGCAGCTTAAGAGGGAGGACCACAGATACGCAGTATTTT.

The V call is TRBV18, the J call TRBJ2-7; D perhaps matches TRBD1 (6 bases). The CDR3 has 14 residues. The germline V gene has CDR1 KGHSH and CDR2 LQKENI. V shed 3 bases and J shed 11 bases, with 20 bases lying between them. For the CDR3, the DNA is TGTGCCAGCTCACCCCGCAGACAGGACCGAGTAGAGTACTTC. It translates to CASSPRRQDRVEYF.

The chain carries TRBV6-1 and TRBJ2-7; perhaps TRBD1 as D (6 bases). This CDR3 is 14 amino acids long. The germline V gene encodes CDR1 MNHNS and CDR2 SASEGT. V lost 5 bases to trimming and J lost 2 bases, with 13 bases between them. The CDR3, as DNA: TGTGCCAGCAGTCCCGGGACACCGACCTACGAGCAGTACTTC. It encodes CASSPGTPTYEQYF.

V gene TRBV11-3 combines with J gene TRBJ2-7; the D gene is possibly TRBD2 (6 bases). The germline gives CDR1 SGHNT, CDR2 YENEEA. V was shortened by 4 bases and J by 4 bases, with 14 bases between the two germline ends. The CDR3 is made up of 14 amino acids. CDR3 sequence: CASSYGGIGYEQYF. For the CDR3, the DNA is TGTGCCAGCAGCTATGGCGGGATCGGGTACGAGCAGTACTTC.

For this clone: This specimen includes other DNA sequences encoding the same CDR3. The chain recombines TRBV7-3 with TRBJ2-7; no definite D call. The CDR3 runs to 15 residues. Germline CDR1 and CDR2: SGHTA and FQGTGA. V was cut by 2 bases and J by 0 bases, with 11 bases left in between. CDR3 nucleotide sequence: TGTGCCAGCAGCTTAGTGCAGGCAAGCTCCTACGAGCAGTACTTC. Protein: CASSLVQASSYEQYF.

V and J are TRBV27 and TRBJ1-2; D perhaps matches TRBD1 (5 bases). CDR3 length equals 13 residues. Germline V CDR1 and CDR2: MNHEY, SMNVEV (reference sequence). V was cut by 2 bases and J by 6 bases, with 10 bases left in between. The CDR3: CASSLGQGHGYTF. The CDR3 DNA is TGTGCCAGCAGTTTAGGGCAGGGTCATGGCTACACCTTC.

The chain has TRBV10-1 and TRBJ2-5; unclear D gene. The J call is in doubt because the DNA end fits TRBJ2-7 better. CDR3 size: 11 residues. Looked up from germline, CDR1 is WNHNN and CDR2 is SYGVQD (reference sequence). The CDR3 DNA reads TGCGCCAGTGGAGATTCCTACGAGCAGTACTTC. Translating gives CASGDSYEQYF.

This chain links TRBV7-8 with TRBJ2-3; D is possibly TRBD1 (6 bases). Germline CDR1 reads SGHVS; CDR2 reads FQNEAQ. CDR3 length: 15 amino acids. The V and J ends lost 4 bases and 2 bases respectively, with 13 bases between them. The CDR3 spells CASSSPDRLTDTQYF. The CDR3 DNA reads as TGTGCCAGCAGCTCCCCGGACAGACTCACAGATACGCAGTATTTT.

The chain has TRBV4-3 and TRBJ2-1; 12 bases are a match to TRBD2. V was clipped by 4 bases and J by 8 bases; unmatched bases: 6. Germline V lookup: CDR1 LGHNA, CDR2 YSLEER. CDR3 size: 15 residues. The CDR3 loop reads CASSRLAGDADEQFF. Here the CDR3 DNA reads TGCGCCAGCAGCCGACTAGCGGGAGATGCGGATGAGCAGTTCTTC.

The chain links TRBV19 to TRBJ1-5; D gene ambiguous. Germline-derived CDR1 and CDR2 are LNHDA and SQIVND (reference sequence). The CDR3 length is 14 residues. The V end was cut by 3 bases, the J end by 0 bases, with 6 bases between. CDR3 protein: CASSMSGSNQPQHF. CDR3 sequence (DNA): TGTGCCAGTAGTATGTCAGGTAGCAATCAGCCCCAGCATTTT.

This sequence joins TRBV5-1 and TRBJ1-3; D remains ambiguous. The CDR3 has 14 amino acids. Trimming removed 0 bases at V and 2 bases at J, with 6 bases between. In germline, CDR1 is SGHRS, CDR2 YFSETQ. The CDR3 DNA reads as TGCGCCAGCAGCTTGGACAATGCTGGAAACACCATATATTTT. As protein: CASSLDNAGNTIYF.

This chain links TRBV11-1 with TRBJ2-6; D unresolved. Looked up from germline, CDR1 is SGHAT and CDR2 is FQDESV (reference sequence). CDR3 length: 14 residues. Trimming cost V 2 bases and J 2 bases, with 4 bases left between them. The CDR3 DNA is TGTGCCAGCAGCTTAACTCCTGGGGCCAACGTCCTGACTTTC. It codes for CASSLTPGANVLTF.

This rearrangement joins TRBV19 to TRBJ2-6, with TRBD2 as a possible D gene (5 bases). The length of the CDR3 is 15 residues. The germline V and J ends were trimmed by 7 bases and 0 bases, with 10 bases remaining between them. Germline V lookup: CDR1 LNHDA, CDR2 SQIVND (reference sequence). CDR3 sequence reads: CASTEGLSGANVLTF. The DNA of the CDR3 is TGTGCCAGTACCGAGGGTCTCTCTGGGGCCAACGTCCTGACTTTC.

The CDR3 is CASRARRLAARTYEQYF. The CDR3 coding sequence is TGTGCCAGCCGGGCCCGGAGACTAGCGGCTAGAACCTACGAGCAGTACTTC. The chain joins TRBV2 to TRBJ2-7; the match to TRBD2 covers 9 bases. V lost 8 bases, J lost 2 bases, and 16 bases stayed unmatched. Germline assignment: CDR1 SNHLY and CDR2 FYNNEI. The CDR3 has 17 residues.

V is TRBV5-4 and J is TRBJ2-7, with D unresolved. This CDR3 spans 13 amino acids. V gave up 0 bases and J gave up 0 bases, with 4 bases separating them. CDR1 SGHNT and CDR2 YYREEE come from the germline V gene (reference sequence). The CDR3: CASSLAGSYEQYF. DNA for the CDR3: TGTGCCAGCAGCTTGGCGGGCTCCTACGAGCAGTACTTC.

CDR3 sequence reads: CASSSAGVMVDEQFF. CDR3 bases: TGTGCCAGCAGCTCTGCAGGCGTTATGGTGGATGAGCAGTTCTTC. The chain couples TRBV7-9 to TRBJ2-1; unclear D gene. The CDR3 totals 15 residues. The germline gives CDR1 SEHNR, CDR2 FQNEAQ (reference sequence). Between the trimmed V and J ends, which lost 4 bases and 8 bases, there was a span of 18 bases.

The CDR3 sequence is CASSLVGTSGRASADTQYF. CDR3 in DNA: TGTGCCAGCAGCTTAGTGGGGACTAGCGGGAGGGCCTCCGCAGATACGCAGTATTTT. V gene TRBV7-2 combines with J gene TRBJ2-3; 16 bases fit TRBD2. CDR1 is SGHTA and CDR2 is FQGNSA in the germline V gene. This CDR3 spans 19 amino acids. The V segment lost 1 base and the J segment 4 bases; nucleotides outside the gene matches: 8.

This chain links TRBV7-2 with TRBJ1-3; D is possibly TRBD1 (6 bases). Deletions cut 3 bases from V and 0 bases from J, with 9 bases between. Per germline, CDR1 SGHTA and CDR2 FQGNSA. CDR3 length: 15 residues. The CDR3 spells CASSFGTTSGNTIYF. In DNA, the CDR3 is TGTGCCAGCAGCTTCGGGACAACCTCTGGAAACACCATATATTTT.

The CDR3 reads CASSTLPGQGIYEQYF. The CDR3 DNA reads as TGTGCCAGCAGCACACTACCGGGACAGGGTATCTACGAGCAGTACTTC. The chain links TRBV11-1 to TRBJ2-7, with 9 bases aligning to TRBD1. Germline trimming cut 5 bases from V and 3 bases from J; bases unmatched to any gene: 11. The CDR3 has 16 residues. Per germline, CDR1 SGHAT and CDR2 FQDESV (reference sequence). Full variable domain (rest looked up from reference TRBV11-1 and TRBJ2-7): EAEVAQSPRYKITEKSQAVAFWCDPISGHATLYWYRQILGQGPELLVQFQDESVVDDSQLPKDRFSAERLKGVDSTLKIQPAELGDSAMYLCASSTLPGQGIYEQYFGPGTRLTVT.

This chain connects TRBV6-5 to TRBJ2-3; TRBD1 aligns across 8 bases. In germline, CDR1 is MNHEY, CDR2 SVGAGI. The ends lost 0 bases at V and 6 bases at J; junction bases unmatched: 5. There are 15 residues in the CDR3. DNA of the CDR3: TGTGCCAGCAGTTACTCACAGGGGGTTTGGGATACGCAGTATTTT. Translating gives CASSYSQGVWDTQYF.

V is TRBV4-3 and J is TRBJ2-7; 7 bases align to TRBD2. In germline, CDR1 is LGHNA, CDR2 YSLEER. CDR3 length: 14 residues. J lost 5 bases, V lost 4 bases, and 8 bases had no gene match. The CDR3 DNA reads as TGCGCCAGCAGCCTCCAAGCGGGGCGGGACGAGCAGTACTTC. This codes for CASSLQAGRDEQYF.

The gene calls are TRBV2 and TRBJ2-7, with TRBD1 matching 7 bases. Germline-derived CDR1 and CDR2 are SNHLY and FYNNEI. Germline trimming cut 8 bases from V and 2 bases from J; bases unmatched to any gene: 6. The CDR3 sequence is 13 residues long. CDR3 loop: CASGRDRPYEQYF. The CDR3 DNA reads as TGTGCCAGCGGACGGGACAGACCCTACGAGCAGTACTTC.

The V gene is TRBV6-5, the J gene TRBJ2-7; 8 nucleotides match TRBD2. The CDR3 runs to 15 residues. Germline V lookup: CDR1 MNHEY, CDR2 SVGAGI. The V gene end was trimmed by 5 bases and the J gene end by 2 bases; junction bases not matched to a gene: 8. CDR3 nucleotide sequence: TGTGCCAGCAGTAGCGGGGGAGGCCAGGCCTACGAGCAGTACTTC. Its protein product is CASSSGGGQAYEQYF.

This rearrangement joins TRBV6-1 to TRBJ1-3, with D tentatively TRBD1 (5 bases). This CDR3 is built from 13 residues. V was cut by 6 bases and J by 2 bases, with 8 bases left in between. CDR1 is MNHNS, CDR2 SASEGT, per germline. This chain's CDR3 is CASRIGAGNTIYF. In DNA, the CDR3 is TGTGCCAGCAGGATAGGGGCTGGAAACACCATATATTTT.

The chain has TRBV5-1 and TRBJ2-1; 11 bases fit TRBD2. Germline V gives CDR1 SGHRS, CDR2 YFSETQ. The CDR3 runs to 15 residues. The V and J ends lost 3 bases and 3 bases, in that order; junction bases with no gene match: 2. The CDR3 loop reads CASSSGTSGYNEQFF. The CDR3 nucleotides are TGCGCCAGCAGCTCCGGGACTAGCGGCTACAATGAGCAGTTCTTC.